The TCR beta chain described here comes from a study of CD8+ T cells in alopecia areata. On the study more broadly: For the treated group, dosing was oral tofacitinib at 5 to 10 mg twice daily. Using the percentage of affected scalp area, treated patients' severity was scored.

The CDR3 covers 16 residues. CDR1 and CDR2 (germline): SGHTA, FQGNSA. J was trimmed by 5 bases and V by 5 bases; bases with no gene match: 9. Study conclusions and caveats: One nonresponder leaves baseline CD8+ expansion's link to response uncertain. Many expanded lesional clones persisted in scalp and blood during tofacitinib.

The sample's treatment: oral pan-JAK inhibitor, 5-10 mg twice daily. RNA extraction and reverse transcription yielded cDNA as sequencing template. Libraries were prepared by immunoSEQ multiplex PCR; TCRdb keeps only in-frame clonotypes and omits some of them. This sample yields 150,000 to 200,000 clones, of which 60% are seen a single time; 0.95% to 1.1% belongs to the top ten. A word on this clone: The antigen is unknown.

The material sequenced was CD4+ T cells sorted from blood, taken at week 24, from a patient treated with tofacitinib. This clonotype was obtained from a human donor with alopecia areata. The rearrangement uses TRBV7-2 and TRBJ2-3; 11 bases are shared with TRBD2. The CDR3 nucleotides read TGTGCCAGCAGCCGTAGGACTAGCGGGTATTTAGATACGCAGTATTTT. It translates to CASSRRTSGYLDTQYF. Combining the CDR3 with reference TRBV7-2 and TRBJ2-3 gives the whole variable domain GAGVSQSPSNKVTEKGKDVELRCDPISGHTALYWYRQSLGQGLEFLIYFQGNSAPDKSGLPSDRFSAERTGGSVSTLTIQRTQQEDSAVYLCASSRRTSGYLDTQYFGPGTRLTVL.